One sample yielded the 28 T cell receptor beta chains listed below, sequenced in a study of beta chain features in type 1 diabetes. Expressed TCRB transcripts were sequenced because the isolated RNA had all been reverse transcribed beforehand. Clones were sequenced by immunoSEQ multiplex PCR, and TCRdb holds only the in-frame ones, with some missing. The sample has about 220,000 clones; 9.5% to 13% are singletons. Sequencing was done on a sample of central memory CD4+ T cells from blood. The source of these receptors is a man younger than 35 in good health.

This clone was observed a handful of times. The gene calls are TRBV5-4 and TRBJ2-1; the match to TRBD1 covers 8 bases. V dropped 3 bases and J dropped 6; count of bases not matched to a gene: 8. Germline CDR1 SGHNT, CDR2 YYREEE (reference sequence). The CDR3 length is 15 residues. CDR3 residues: CASSSTGELGNEQFF. CDR3 bases: TGTGCCAGCAGCTCGACAGGGGAGTTGGGCAATGAGCAGTTCTTC. Variable domain in full (rest from reference TRBV5-4 and TRBJ2-1): ETGVTQSPTHLIKTRGQQVTLRCSSQSGHNTVSWYQQALGQGPQFIFQYYREEENGRGNFPPRFSGLQFPNYSSELNVNALELDDSALYLCASSSTGELGNEQFFGPGTRLTVL.

The chain links TRBV5-1 to TRBJ2-7; 8 bases fit TRBD1. This CDR3 is 13 amino acids long. CDR1 is SGHRS and CDR2 is YFSETQ in the germline V gene. V was pared by 6 bases and J by 6 bases, with 8 bases of the junction left unmatched. In DNA, the CDR3 is TGCGCCAGCACCAGGACAGGGTTTGGCGAGCAGTACTTC. Translation: CASTRTGFGEQYF.

The rearrangement links TRBV30 to TRBJ2-6; unclear D gene. The CDR3 contains 16 residues. The V gene lost 4 bases and the J gene lost 0 bases, with 13 bases spanning the gap. Germline V CDR1 and CDR2: GTSNPN, SVGIG (reference sequence). The CDR3 is CAWKDAGYSGANVLTF. For the CDR3, the DNA is TGTGCCTGGAAGGACGCCGGGTACTCTGGGGCCAACGTCCTGACTTTC.

The chain has TRBV29-1 and TRBJ2-1; D might be TRBD1 (7 bases). This CDR3 contains 14 residues. Deletions cut 7 bases from V and 5 bases from J, with 18 bases between. Germline assignment: CDR1 SQVTM and CDR2 ANQGSEA. CDR3 sequence reads: CSGAHRGGDNEQFF. The CDR3 nucleotides read TGCAGCGGGGCCCACAGGGGAGGTGACAATGAGCAGTTCTTC.

This clone was seen repeatedly, ten times or more. The V call is TRBV7-6, the J call TRBJ2-7; 10 bases fit TRBD2. CDR1 and CDR2 from the germline V gene are SGHVS and FNYEAQ. With V trimmed by 5 bases and J by 4 bases, 2 bases remained unmatched. The CDR3 runs to 13 residues. In DNA form, the CDR3 reads TGTGCCAGCAGCCCGACTAGCGGGTACGAGCAGTACTTC. Its translation: CASSPTSGYEQYF.

The rearrangement joins TRBV5-6 to TRBJ2-7; 9 nucleotides agree with TRBD2. CDR1 SGHDT and CDR2 YYEEEE come from the germline V gene. Unmatched junction bases numbered 5, after V lost 1 base and J lost 3 bases. The CDR3 is 15 residues long. Here the CDR3 DNA reads TGTGCCAGCAGCTTGCGCGGGAGGGACCACTACGAGCAGTACTTC. Protein product: CASSLRGRDHYEQYF.

This clone was recorded a few times. The chain employs TRBV5-1 and TRBJ2-2; 8 bases fit TRBD1. J lost 0 bases, V lost 0 bases, and 1 base had no gene match. Germline V CDR1 and CDR2: SGHRS, YFSETQ. The CDR3 spans 16 residues. CDR3 bases: TGCGCCAGCAGCTTGGTACAGGGGGCGAACACCGGGGAGCTGTTTTTT. The encoded protein is CASSLVQGANTGELFF.

The chain joins TRBV5-4 to TRBJ2-1; TRBD2 is a possible D gene (6 bases). Germline CDR1 and CDR2: SGHNT and YYREEE (reference sequence). V shed 4 bases and J shed 7 bases, with 12 bases lying between them. The CDR3 contains 13 residues. CDR3 amino acids: CASSPGLWNEQFF. The CDR3 nucleotides read TGTGCCAGCAGCCCGGGACTGTGGAATGAGCAGTTCTTC.

The chain carries TRBV4-3 and TRBJ2-3; 10 bases line up with TRBD2. Germline lookup yields CDR1 LGHNA and CDR2 YSLEER. The CDR3 extends over 16 amino acids. V trimming: 1 base; J trimming: 6 bases; junction bases outside the gene matches: 7. The CDR3 DNA follows: TGCGCCAGCAGCCAAGTACCTAGCGGGAGTCAGGATACGCAGTATTTT. Its protein is CASSQVPSGSQDTQYF.

The rearrangement links TRBV7-9 to TRBJ2-3; D possibly corresponds to TRBD1 (5 bases). The CDR3 has 14 residues. CDR1 is SEHNR and CDR2 is FQNEAQ in the germline V gene (reference sequence). The V gene lost 3 bases and the J gene lost 0 bases, with 7 bases spanning the gap. This CDR3 is CASSLRTSTDTQYF. CDR3 bases: TGTGCCAGCAGCTTGCGGACAAGCACAGATACGCAGTATTTT.

This clone is medium-sized (0.01 to 0.1%) by share. This chain uses TRBV7-2 with TRBJ2-3; D possibly corresponds to TRBD2 (5 bases). The CDR3 loop spans 15 amino acids. V lost 0 bases, J lost 2 bases, and 9 bases lay in between. CDR1 is SGHTA, CDR2 FQGNSA, per germline. The CDR3, as DNA: TGTGCCAGCAGCTTAGCGAGGGCTCCCACAGATACGCAGTATTTT. Amino acids: CASSLARAPTDTQYF.

This clone was detected a few times. The CDR3 DNA sequence: TGTGCCAGCAGTTGGACAGTCAATCAGCCCCAGCATTTT. It encodes CASSWTVNQPQHF. The chain is built from TRBV28 and TRBJ1-5, with a possible D match to TRBD1 (6 bases). Between the trimmed V and J ends, which lost 4 bases and 3 bases, there was a span of 7 bases. Germline V lookup: CDR1 MDHEN, CDR2 SYDVKM. The CDR3 has 13 amino acids.

The chain recombines TRBV19 with TRBJ2-5; no reliable D call. The CDR3 loop spans 14 amino acids. Germline CDR1 LNHDA, CDR2 SQIVND (reference sequence). V shed 6 bases and J shed 5 bases, with 16 bases lying between them. The CDR3 DNA reads TGTGCCAGTAGCTTCCTTTCTGGGGTGGAGACCCAGTACTTC. It is translated as CASSFLSGVETQYF.

This clone has more than one count but fewer than ten. The V and J genes are TRBV28 and TRBJ2-5; a weak D match, TRBD2 (5 bases). The germline V gene encodes CDR1 MDHEN and CDR2 SYDVKM. This CDR3 spans 13 amino acids. Trimming cost V 5 bases and J 4 bases, with 11 bases left between them. CDR3: CASSPWGVETQYF. As DNA, the CDR3 is TGTGCCAGCAGTCCCTGGGGAGTAGAGACCCAGTACTTC.

This clone was seen only a few times. The chain has TRBV30 and TRBJ1-5, with D maybe TRBD1 (5 bases). The germline CDR1 and CDR2 sequences are GTSNPN and SVGIG (reference sequence). Deletions cut 2 bases from V and 7 bases from J, with 12 bases between. CDR3 length equals 13 residues. The chain's CDR3 is CAWSTGFGQPQHF. CDR3 in DNA: TGTGCCTGGAGTACAGGATTCGGGCAGCCCCAGCATTTT.

This clone was counted a few times. Written as DNA, the CDR3 is TGTGCCAGCAGCTCGGGGCCGGTCACCGGGGAGCTGTTTTTT. Encoded protein: CASSSGPVTGELFF. The chain employs TRBV7-2 and TRBJ2-2; D is perhaps TRBD1 or TRBD2 (5 bases each). V was cut by 4 bases and J by 4 bases, with 10 bases left in between. This CDR3 region has 14 residues. Germline CDR1 is SGHTA and CDR2 is FQGNSA.

This clone was observed many times. CDR3 sequence reads: CASRQTEQGTQFF. Written as DNA, the CDR3 is TGTGCCAGCAGACAAACCGAACAGGGGACCCAGTTCTTC. The V and J genes are TRBV9 and TRBJ2-1; 7 bases fit TRBD1. Per the germline V gene, CDR1 is SGDLS and CDR2 is YYNGEE. The CDR3 consists of 13 residues. V lost 5 bases to trimming and J lost 13 bases; unmatched junction nucleotides: 12.

Comments on this clone: The same CDR3 arises from other DNA sequences in this sample as well. The CDR3 bases are TGTGCCAGCAGCTTGGTCGGGGAGACCCAGTACTTC. Translating gives CASSLVGETQYF. V gene TRBV5-4 combines with J gene TRBJ2-5; D unresolved. The germline V gene encodes CDR1 SGHNT and CDR2 YYREEE (reference sequence). Trimming shortened V by 0 bases and J by 5 bases, and 5 bases separated the two germline ends. CDR3 length equals 12 residues.

This clone was counted between two and nine times. The V and J genes are TRBV10-3 and TRBJ2-1; D is ambiguous. Germline lookup yields CDR1 ENHRY and CDR2 SYGVKD. This CDR3 has 13 residues. Deletions cut 2 bases from V and 4 bases from J, with 6 bases between. DNA of the CDR3: TGTGCCATCAGTGAGGGTCGTTACAATGAGCAGTTCTTC. Translated: CAISEGRYNEQFF.

This clone was counted between two and nine times. The chain uses TRBV29-1 and TRBJ1-2, with D uncertain. CDR1 is SQVTM, CDR2 ANQGSEA, per germline. V was cut by 3 bases and J by 4 bases, with 6 bases left in between. This CDR3 region has 11 residues. The CDR3 sequence is CSVDPSYGYTF. The CDR3 DNA reads as TGCAGCGTTGACCCCAGCTATGGCTACACCTTC.

This clone was observed at least ten times. This chain uses TRBV11-2 with TRBJ2-1; 7 bases are shared with TRBD2. CDR1 is SGHAT and CDR2 is FQNNGV in the germline V gene. The CDR3 is made up of 15 amino acids. V dropped 7 bases and J dropped 6; count of bases not matched to a gene: 12. The CDR3 region is CASTYLEGGSNEQFF. CDR3 coding DNA: TGTGCCAGCACCTACCTAGAGGGAGGGTCCAATGAGCAGTTCTTC. Supplemented by reference TRBV11-2 and TRBJ2-1, the full variable domain reads EAGVAQSPRYKIIEKRQSVAFWCNPISGHATLYWYQQILGQGPKLLIQFQNNGVVDDSQLPKDRFSAERLKGVDSTLKIQPAKLEDSAVYLCASTYLEGGSNEQFFGPGTRLTVL.

The chain uses TRBV9 and TRBJ2-7; 9 bases are shared with TRBD2. The CDR3 contains 14 residues. V lost 3 bases and J lost 3; bases outside the gene matches: 4. Germline V CDR1 and CDR2: SGDLS, YYNGEE. CDR3 loop: CASSAETSGYEQYF. The CDR3, as DNA: TGTGCCAGCAGCGCTGAGACTAGCGGCTACGAGCAGTACTTC. The full variable domain, its missing parts supplied by reference TRBV9 and TRBJ2-7, is DSGVTQTPKHLITATGQRVTLRCSPRSGDLSVYWYQQSLDQGLQFLIQYYNGEERAKGNILERFSAQQFPDLHSELNLSSLELGDSALYFCASSAETSGYEQYFGPGTRLTVT.

This chain joins TRBV11-2 and TRBJ2-3; maybe TRBD2 (6 bases). The germline V and J ends were trimmed by 5 bases and 2 bases, with 14 bases remaining between them. CDR3 size: 15 residues. Germline V gene sequence: CDR1 SGHAT, CDR2 FQNNGV. The DNA for the CDR3 is TGTGCCAGCAGCGCCCTGCTAGCGCTCACAGATACGCAGTATTTT. Encoded protein: CASSALLALTDTQYF.

The chain couples TRBV19 to TRBJ1-1, with unresolved D. Trimming took off 0 bases at V and 10 bases at J, with 18 bases between the two ends. Per the germline V gene, CDR1 is LNHDA and CDR2 is SQIVND (reference sequence). This CDR3 comprises 15 residues. CDR3 region: CASSIDAMTIPRAFF. CDR3 coding DNA: TGTGCCAGTAGTATAGATGCAATGACTATCCCTCGAGCTTTCTTT.

In nucleotides, the CDR3 is TGTGCCAGCAGCACGCCCCGCGAGACCCAGTACTTC. Translating it yields CASSTPRETQYF. The chain employs TRBV9 and TRBJ2-5, with D unclear. V was pared by 4 bases and J by 5 bases, with 9 bases between. The CDR3 is 12 amino acids. Germline CDR1 reads SGDLS; CDR2 reads YYNGEE.

The chain couples TRBV27 to TRBJ2-1; tentatively, D is TRBD1 or TRBD2 (5 bases each). The CDR3 totals 15 residues. V was pared by 3 bases and J by 3 bases, with 12 bases between. CDR1 is MNHEY and CDR2 is SMNVEV in the germline V gene (reference sequence). The CDR3 sequence: CASSLSGTFYNEQFF. In DNA form, the CDR3 reads TGTGCCAGCAGTTTGTCCGGGACCTTCTACAATGAGCAGTTCTTC.

The V and J genes are TRBV2 and TRBJ2-1; 7 bases map to TRBD2. CDR1 SNHLY and CDR2 FYNNEI come from the germline V gene. V was clipped by 4 bases and J by 2 bases; unmatched bases: 5. This CDR3 is 15 amino acids long. CDR3 in amino acids: CASSAGRGTYNEQFF. The CDR3 DNA reads TGTGCCAGCAGTGCAGGGCGGGGGACCTACAATGAGCAGTTCTTC.

The chain has TRBV14 and TRBJ2-7; D is perhaps TRBD1 (5 bases). CDR1 and CDR2 from the germline V gene are SGHDN and FVKESK. The CDR3 totals 13 residues. V lost 1 base and J lost 13, with 17 bases in between. The CDR3 nucleotides read TGTGCCAGCAGCCAAGCCCGACAGACAACGCCCTACTTC. This encodes CASSQARQTTPYF. Using reference TRBV14 and TRBJ2-7 for the parts outside the CDR3, the full variable domain is EAGVTQFPSHSVIEKGQTVTLRCDPISGHDNLYWYRRVMGKEIKFLLHFVKESKQDESGMPNNRFLAERTGGTYSTLKVQPAELEDSGVYFCASSQARQTTPYFGPGTRLTVT.